The subject of this entry is one TCR beta chain. This entry comes from a study of T cell changes during pregnancy in multiple sclerosis. Assay: immunoSEQ multiplex PCR; the TCRdb copy retains only in-frame clones and omits some. The sample yields about 59,000 clones, roughly 94% seen once. The CDR3 has 16 residues. Trimming pared 3 bases from V and 9 bases from J, leaving 23 bases between. CDR1 is MGHDK, CDR2 SYGVNS, per germline. Here the sequenced sample was CD8+ T cells from peripheral blood mononuclear cells, taken after pregnancy. This TCR was recovered from a female donor with multiple sclerosis, enrolled in a pregnancy study. The chain has TRBV25-1 and TRBJ1-1; D is possibly TRBD1 (6 bases). DNA for the CDR3: TGTGCCAGCAGTGACTCCCGGTATTCGGGGGGGCAAAAAGCTTTCTTT. Translation: CASSDSRYSGGQKAFF. Filled out from reference TRBV25-1 and TRBJ1-1, the complete variable domain reads EADIYQTPRYLVIGTGKKITLECSQTMGHDKMYWYQQDPGMELHLIHYSYGVNSTEKGDLSSESTVSRIRTEHFPLTLESARPSHTSQYLCASSDSRYSGGQKAFFGQGTRLTVV.